A single sample is the source of the 15 T cell receptor beta chains below, sequenced in a study of neurological immune-mediated disorders (dated by TCRdb to the late 2010s). Library preparation used 5' RACE. This sample was sequenced with an Illumina HiSeq 2500. The raw public reads went through TCRdb reprocessing: fastp at Q25, MiXCR clone calling, in-frame beta chains kept. Records with the same CDR3 protein are collapsed into one entry carrying the most frequent genes and DNA. The sample profile shows some 66,000 distinct CDR3 sequences; under 5% of them were found once. Together, the top ten hold more than 2.5% of the sample. Sequenced input: PBMCs. The receptor source for this set is a man between 50 and 59 years old with multiple sclerosis.

This clonotype was recorded at least ten times. This chain connects TRBV27 to TRBJ2-6; possibly TRBD1 for D (6 bases). The length of the CDR3 is 20 residues. Looked up from germline, CDR1 is MNHEY and CDR2 is SMNVEV (reference sequence). With 3 bases removed from V and 0 bases from J, the gap between germline ends came to 21 bases. The CDR3 DNA follows: TGTGCCAGCAGTTTCTTGGGACAAACCTCGACGAGCTCTGGGGCCAACGTCCTGACTTTC. This sequence encodes CASSFLGQTSTSSGANVLTF.

The chain has TRBV6-2 or TRBV6-3 and TRBJ2-4; D might be TRBD1 (5 bases). There are 15 residues in the CDR3. V shed 6 bases and J shed 5 bases, with 17 bases lying between them. The V gene's germline CDR1 is MNHEY and CDR2 SVGEGT. CDR3 DNA: TGTGCCAGCAGCCCCTCTGGCAGGGCCCAAAACATTCAGTACTTC. Translating gives CASSPSGRAQNIQYF.

This clonotype has a count of ten or more. This CDR3 reads CAISRSNQPQHF. DNA for the CDR3: TGTGCCATCAGTAGGTCGAATCAGCCCCAGCATTTT. V and J are TRBV15 and TRBJ1-5, with D hard to call. V dropped 10 bases and J dropped 4 bases, with 11 bases sitting between them. This CDR3 contains 12 residues. The germline gives CDR1 LNHNV, CDR2 YYDKDF (reference sequence).

This clonotype has a count of ten or more. The chain links TRBV7-2 to TRBJ2-5, with D perhaps given as TRBD1 or TRBD2 (5 bases each). Germline CDR1 SGHTA, CDR2 FQGNSA. This CDR3 contains 16 residues. V was trimmed by 5 bases and J by 5 bases, leaving 21 bases between them. The CDR3 bases are TGTGCCAGCAGCCCCAGCCTGGGACCCCTCGGGGAGACCCAGTACTTC. Its translation: CASSPSLGPLGETQYF.

This clonotype was seen at least ten times. The rearrangement joins TRBV5-1 to TRBJ1-4; tentative D call: TRBD1 (5 bases). CDR3 size: 13 residues. Trimming left V 4 bases short and J 5 bases short, with 9 bases between. Germline CDR1 is SGHRS and CDR2 is YFSETQ. The CDR3 DNA is TGCGCCAGCAGCCTCAACAGGAATGAAAAACTGTTTTTT. Protein sequence: CASSLNRNEKLFF.

On this clonotype: Compared with germline, one end of the junction differs, possibly owing to a read error. The chain couples TRBV20-1 to TRBJ1-5, with 7 positions matching TRBD1. The CDR3 is 14 residues long. The germline V gene has CDR1 DFQATT and CDR2 SNEGSKA (reference sequence). The DNA of the CDR3 is TGCAGTGCCCAGAGGGCCAGGGGGAATCAGCCCCAGAATTTT. It translates to CSAQRARGNQPQNF.

At least ten counts were recorded for this clonotype. This rearrangement joins TRBV12-3 or TRBV12-4 to TRBJ2-1, with D perhaps matching TRBD1 or TRBD2 (5 bases each). V lost 5 bases and J lost 0, with 14 bases in between. This CDR3 has 16 residues. CDR3: CASSAPGTGSYNEQFF. Here the CDR3 DNA reads TGTGCCAGCAGTGCCCCCGGGACGGGCTCCTACAATGAGCAGTTCTTC.

This clonotype was counted at least ten times. The J gene is TRBJ1-5, the V gene TRBV6-6; the D is unclear. CDR3 length: 14 amino acids. The germline V and J ends were trimmed by 7 bases and 5 bases, with 15 bases remaining between them. Germline V gene lookup returns CDR1 MNHNY and CDR2 SVGAGI (reference sequence). CDR3 coding DNA: TGTGCCAGCATCCGGGCAGCCGGCGATCAGCCCCAGCATTTT. It is translated as CASIRAAGDQPQHF.

This clonotype has a count of ten or more. J is TRBJ2-3 and V is TRBV6-6, with TRBD2 as a possible D gene (7 bases). This CDR3 is built from 17 residues. CDR1 and CDR2 (germline): MNHNY, SVGAGI (reference sequence). V shed 8 bases and J shed 2 bases, with 23 bases lying between them. CDR3 bases: TGTGCCAGCTCCTACCCGAAGGGGGGGCTGAACACAGATACGCAGTATTTT. Translation: CASSYPKGGLNTDTQYF.

There are a few counts of this clonotype. V usage is TRBV20-1 and J usage is TRBJ1-5, with D possibly TRBD1 on 5 matching bases. Germline V gives CDR1 DFQATT, CDR2 SNEGSKA (reference sequence). The CDR3 loop spans 12 amino acids. V gave up 2 bases and J gave up 5 bases, with 7 bases separating them. This CDR3 is CSARQGYQPQHF. The CDR3, as DNA: TGCAGTGCTAGACAGGGATATCAGCCCCAGCATTTT.

This clonotype occurred many times. The chain recombines TRBV12-3 or TRBV12-4 with TRBJ1-5; no clear D gene. The CDR3 runs 15 residues. Between the trimmed V and J ends, which lost 2 bases and 0 bases, there was a span of 8 bases. The DNA for the CDR3 is TGTGCCAGCAGTTTATGGGCCGGTAGCAATCAGCCCCAGCATTTT. It encodes CASSLWAGSNQPQHF.

This chain links TRBV19 with TRBJ1-4; D uncertain. The CDR3 is made up of 13 amino acids. V lost 3 bases and J lost 7, with 9 bases in between. The germline V gene encodes CDR1 LNHDA and CDR2 SQIVND (reference sequence). The CDR3 here is CASSILVREKLFF. The DNA for the CDR3 is TGTGCCAGTAGTATTCTGGTGCGTGAAAAACTGTTTTTT.

This clonotype showed up many times. The chain is built from TRBV7-2 and TRBJ2-5, with 7 positions matching TRBD2. Germline-derived CDR1 and CDR2 are SGHTA and FQGNSA. With V trimmed by 5 bases and J by 5 bases, 8 bases remained unmatched. The CDR3 runs 14 residues. CDR3 protein: CASSEGWREETQYF. CDR3 DNA sequence: TGTGCCAGCAGCGAAGGCTGGCGGGAGGAGACCCAGTACTTC.

This clonotype was found many times. This chain joins TRBV20-1 and TRBJ2-2, with a possible D match to TRBD2 (7 bases). Germline values: CDR1 DFQATT, CDR2 SNEGSKA (reference sequence). Deletions cut 6 bases from V and 1 base from J, with 18 bases between. The CDR3 extends over 16 amino acids. The CDR3 reads CSAARAGAKNTGELFF. CDR3 DNA: TGCAGTGCCGCTCGGGCGGGGGCGAAGAACACCGGGGAGCTGTTTTTT.

This clonotype was detected only a few times. The chain joins TRBV5-1 to TRBJ2-3, with 11 bases aligning to TRBD2. The CDR3 spans 17 residues. CDR1 SGHRS and CDR2 YFSETQ come from the germline V gene. V lost 4 bases to trimming and J lost 4 bases; unmatched junction nucleotides: 11. Here the CDR3 reads CASSPALAGGPPDTQYF. The CDR3 coding sequence is TGCGCCAGCAGCCCGGCGTTAGCGGGGGGGCCCCCAGATACGCAGTATTTT.